This section outlines one T cell receptor beta chain sequence together with its context. The ends were cut back, 2 bases at V and 8 bases at J, with 9 bases in the middle. The length of the CDR3 is 11 residues. The germline V gene has CDR1 GTSNPN and CDR2 SVGIG (reference sequence). This entry belongs to a study of blood T cell repertoires in COVID-19. Method: immunoSEQ multiplex PCR; TCRdb's copy keeps in-frame clones and lacks some. The table records about 240,000 clones, 75% to 90% of them present only once. Sequencing input: peripheral blood. The rearrangement uses TRBV30 and TRBJ1-2; D is unclear. This clonotype originated in a woman in her sixties or seventies with active or convalescent COVID-19. CDR3 loop: CAWSQAGGYTF. The CDR3 DNA reads as TGTGCCTGGAGTCAGGCAGGAGGCTACACCTTC.